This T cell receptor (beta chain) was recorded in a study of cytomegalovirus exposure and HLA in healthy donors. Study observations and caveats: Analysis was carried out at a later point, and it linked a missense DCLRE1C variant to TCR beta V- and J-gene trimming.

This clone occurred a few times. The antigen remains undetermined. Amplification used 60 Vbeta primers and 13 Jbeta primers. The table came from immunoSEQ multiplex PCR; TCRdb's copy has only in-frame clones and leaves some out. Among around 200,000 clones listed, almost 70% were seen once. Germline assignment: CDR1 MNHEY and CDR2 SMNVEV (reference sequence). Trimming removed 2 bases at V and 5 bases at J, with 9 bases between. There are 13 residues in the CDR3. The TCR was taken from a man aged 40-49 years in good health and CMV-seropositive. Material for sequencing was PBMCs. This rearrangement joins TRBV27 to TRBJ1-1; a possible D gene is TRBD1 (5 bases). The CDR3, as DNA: TGTGCCAGCAGTTTAGGGGGGGGAACTGAAGCTTTCTTT. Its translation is CASSLGGGTEAFF.